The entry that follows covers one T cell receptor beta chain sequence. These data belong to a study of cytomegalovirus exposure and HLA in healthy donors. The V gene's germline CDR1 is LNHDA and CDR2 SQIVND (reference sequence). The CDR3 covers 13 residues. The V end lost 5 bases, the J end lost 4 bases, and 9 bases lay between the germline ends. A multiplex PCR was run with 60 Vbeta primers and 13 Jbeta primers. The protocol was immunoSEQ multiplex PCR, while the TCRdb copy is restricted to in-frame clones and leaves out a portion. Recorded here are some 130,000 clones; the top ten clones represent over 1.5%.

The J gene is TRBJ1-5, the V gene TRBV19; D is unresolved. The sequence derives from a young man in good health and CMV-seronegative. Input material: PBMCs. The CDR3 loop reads CASSPDGNQPQHF. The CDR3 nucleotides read TGTGCCAGTAGTCCCGACGGGAATCAGCCCCAGCATTTT.